This T cell receptor beta chain was captured by sequencing in a study of Tregs in tolerant kidney transplant recipients. Notes on this clone: Its antigen is currently unknown.

Study conclusions and caveats: Findings come from small patient numbers and require larger validation. In tolerant patients, donor-specific Tregs outgrew total Tregs, suggesting antigen-driven expansion. Activated donor B cell expansion appeared to reveal the most relevant donor-specific TCRbeta repertoire.

This CDR3 is built from 16 residues. The germline V gene has CDR1 SGHRS and CDR2 YFSETQ. With 4 bases removed from V and 0 bases from J, the gap between germline ends came to 17 bases. The nonmyeloablative bone marrow transplants came from related graft donors, with transient mixed chimerism. Unstimulated Tregs (CD4+CD25+CD127-) and CD4+CD25- non-Tregs were sorted from PBMCs. The repertoire was sequenced with immunoSEQ multiplex PCR; TCRdb's copy has only in-frame clones and lacks some. Of tens of thousands of clones listed, approximately 87% are singletons. The J gene is TRBJ2-7, the V gene TRBV5-1, with D tentatively TRBD1 (5 bases). The material sequenced was CD4+ T cells from blood (PBMCs), taken 6 months after the transplant. The receptor was derived from a human patient who received a combined kidney and bone marrow transplant. Some T cells here may be from the graft donor. CDR3 in DNA: TGCGCCAGCAGCCCCCGGACAAGAACAAGCTCCTACGAGCAGTACTTC. It codes for CASSPRTRTSSYEQYF.